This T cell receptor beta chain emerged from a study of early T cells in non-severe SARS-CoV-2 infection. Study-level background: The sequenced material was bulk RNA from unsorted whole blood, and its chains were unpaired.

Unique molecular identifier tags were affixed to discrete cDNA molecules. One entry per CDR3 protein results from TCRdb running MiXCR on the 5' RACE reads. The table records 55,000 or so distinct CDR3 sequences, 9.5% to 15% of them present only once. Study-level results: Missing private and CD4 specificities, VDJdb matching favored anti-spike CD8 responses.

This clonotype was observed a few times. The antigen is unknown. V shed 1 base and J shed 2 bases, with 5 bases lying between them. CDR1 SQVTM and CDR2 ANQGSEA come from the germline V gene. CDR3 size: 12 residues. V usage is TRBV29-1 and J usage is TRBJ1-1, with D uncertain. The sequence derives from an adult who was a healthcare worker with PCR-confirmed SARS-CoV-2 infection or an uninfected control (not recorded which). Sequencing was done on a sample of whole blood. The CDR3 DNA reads TGCAGCGTTGAAGCGGAAAACACTGAAGCTTTCTTT. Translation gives CSVEAENTEAFF.